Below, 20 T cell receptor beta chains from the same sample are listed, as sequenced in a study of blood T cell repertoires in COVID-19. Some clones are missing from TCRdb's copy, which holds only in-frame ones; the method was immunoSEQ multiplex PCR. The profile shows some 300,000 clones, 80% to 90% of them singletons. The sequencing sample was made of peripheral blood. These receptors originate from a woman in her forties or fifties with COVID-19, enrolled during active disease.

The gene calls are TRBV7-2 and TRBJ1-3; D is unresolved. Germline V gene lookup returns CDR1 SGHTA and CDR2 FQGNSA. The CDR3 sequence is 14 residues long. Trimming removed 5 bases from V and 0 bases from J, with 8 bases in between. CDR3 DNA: TGTGCCAGCAGCCCCACAGTCTCTGGAAACACCATATATTTT. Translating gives CASSPTVSGNTIYF.

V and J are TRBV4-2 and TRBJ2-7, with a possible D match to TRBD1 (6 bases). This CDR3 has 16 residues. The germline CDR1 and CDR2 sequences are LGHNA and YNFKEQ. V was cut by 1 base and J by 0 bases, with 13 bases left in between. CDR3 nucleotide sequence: TGTGCCAGCAGCCAAGTAAACAGGGAAAACTCCTACGAGCAGTACTTC. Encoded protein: CASSQVNRENSYEQYF.

CDR3 in amino acids: CASSLAMSGQGPEQYF. The CDR3 bases are TGTGCCAGCAGCTTAGCGATGTCGGGACAGGGACCCGAGCAGTACTTC. This chain joins TRBV11-3 and TRBJ2-7, with 9 positions matching TRBD1. The CDR3 runs 16 residues. V lost 1 base to trimming and J lost 6 bases; unmatched junction nucleotides: 10. Germline assignment: CDR1 SGHNT and CDR2 YENEEA.

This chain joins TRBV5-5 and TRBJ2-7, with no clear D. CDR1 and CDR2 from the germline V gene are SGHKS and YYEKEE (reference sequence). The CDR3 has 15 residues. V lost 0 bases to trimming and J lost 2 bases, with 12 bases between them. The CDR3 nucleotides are TGTGCCAGCAGCTTGGGGTCTTTCAGTCCCTACGAGCAGTACTTC. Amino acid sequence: CASSLGSFSPYEQYF.

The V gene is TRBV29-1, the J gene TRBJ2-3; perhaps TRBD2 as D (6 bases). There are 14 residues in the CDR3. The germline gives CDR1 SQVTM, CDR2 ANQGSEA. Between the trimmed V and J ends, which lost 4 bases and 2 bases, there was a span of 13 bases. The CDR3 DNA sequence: TGCAGCGTTGTTGGGGCGGGAAACACAGATACGCAGTATTTT. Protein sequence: CSVVGAGNTDTQYF.

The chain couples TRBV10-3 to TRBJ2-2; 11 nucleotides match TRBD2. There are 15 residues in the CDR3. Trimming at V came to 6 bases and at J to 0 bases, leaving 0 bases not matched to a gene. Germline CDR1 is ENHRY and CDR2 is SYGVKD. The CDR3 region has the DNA TGTGCCATCAGGACTAGCGGGGCGAACACCGGGGAGCTGTTTTTT. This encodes CAIRTSGANTGELFF.

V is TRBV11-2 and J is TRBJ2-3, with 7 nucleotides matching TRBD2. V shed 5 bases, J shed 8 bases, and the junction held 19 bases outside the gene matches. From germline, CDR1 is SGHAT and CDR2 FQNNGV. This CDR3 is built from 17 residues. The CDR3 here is CASSTRSTAAGRGTQYF. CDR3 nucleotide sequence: TGTGCCAGCAGCACCCGCTCGACAGCAGCGGGGCGAGGTACGCAGTATTTT.

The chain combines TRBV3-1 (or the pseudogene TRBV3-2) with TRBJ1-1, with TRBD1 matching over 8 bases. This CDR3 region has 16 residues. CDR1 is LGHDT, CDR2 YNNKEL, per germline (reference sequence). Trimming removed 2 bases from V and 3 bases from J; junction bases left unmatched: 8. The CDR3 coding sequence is TGTGCCAGCAGCCAATCCACAGGGGGGCGGGACACTGAAGCTTTCTTT. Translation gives CASSQSTGGRDTEAFF.

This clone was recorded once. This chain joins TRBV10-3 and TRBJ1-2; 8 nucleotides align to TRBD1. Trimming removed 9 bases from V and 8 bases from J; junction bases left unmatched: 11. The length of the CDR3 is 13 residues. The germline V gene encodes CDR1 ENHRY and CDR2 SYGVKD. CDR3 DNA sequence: TGTGCCATTACGGACAGGGCGAGTCGCGGCTACACCTTC. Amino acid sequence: CAITDRASRGYTF.

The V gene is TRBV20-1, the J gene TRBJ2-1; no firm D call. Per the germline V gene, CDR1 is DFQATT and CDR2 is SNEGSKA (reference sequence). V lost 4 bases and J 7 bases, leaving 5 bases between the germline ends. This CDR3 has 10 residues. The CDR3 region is CSAIANEQFF. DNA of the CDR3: TGCAGTGCTATCGCGAATGAGCAGTTCTTC.

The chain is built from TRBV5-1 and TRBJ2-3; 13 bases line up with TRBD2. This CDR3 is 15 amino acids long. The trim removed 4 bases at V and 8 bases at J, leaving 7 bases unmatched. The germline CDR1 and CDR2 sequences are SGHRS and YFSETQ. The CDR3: CASSTGLAGVFTQYF. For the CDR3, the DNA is TGCGCCAGCAGCACCGGACTAGCGGGAGTGTTTACGCAGTATTTT.

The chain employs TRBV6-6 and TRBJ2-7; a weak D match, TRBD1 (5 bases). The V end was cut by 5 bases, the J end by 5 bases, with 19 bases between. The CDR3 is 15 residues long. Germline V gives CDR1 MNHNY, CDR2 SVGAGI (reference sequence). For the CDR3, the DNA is TGTGCCAGCAGTCCGCCCAACCAGGGTTCGGACGAGCAGTACTTC. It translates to CASSPPNQGSDEQYF.

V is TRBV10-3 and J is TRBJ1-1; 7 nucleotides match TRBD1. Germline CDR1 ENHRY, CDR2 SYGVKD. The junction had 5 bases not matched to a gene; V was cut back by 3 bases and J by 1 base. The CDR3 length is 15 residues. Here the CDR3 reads CAISDPGQTNTEAFF. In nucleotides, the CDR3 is TGTGCCATCAGTGATCCGGGACAGACGAACACTGAAGCTTTCTTT.

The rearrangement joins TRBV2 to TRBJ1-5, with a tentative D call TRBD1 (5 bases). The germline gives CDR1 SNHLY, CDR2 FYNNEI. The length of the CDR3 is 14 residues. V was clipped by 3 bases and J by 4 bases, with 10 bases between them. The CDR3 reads CASSESGWNQPQHF. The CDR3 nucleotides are TGTGCCAGCAGTGAGTCAGGGTGGAATCAGCCCCAGCATTTT.

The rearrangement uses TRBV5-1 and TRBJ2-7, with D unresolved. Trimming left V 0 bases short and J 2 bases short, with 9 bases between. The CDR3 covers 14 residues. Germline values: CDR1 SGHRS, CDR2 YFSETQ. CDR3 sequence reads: CASSLGQLAYEQYF. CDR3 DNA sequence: TGCGCCAGCAGCTTGGGGCAGCTAGCCTACGAGCAGTACTTC.

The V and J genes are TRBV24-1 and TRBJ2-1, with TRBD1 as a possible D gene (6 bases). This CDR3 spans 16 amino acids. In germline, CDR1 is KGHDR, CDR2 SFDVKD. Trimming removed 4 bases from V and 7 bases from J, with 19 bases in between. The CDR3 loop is CATSDWGPGVRNEQFF. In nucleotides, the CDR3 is TGTGCCACCAGTGACTGGGGGCCAGGGGTCAGGAATGAGCAGTTCTTC.

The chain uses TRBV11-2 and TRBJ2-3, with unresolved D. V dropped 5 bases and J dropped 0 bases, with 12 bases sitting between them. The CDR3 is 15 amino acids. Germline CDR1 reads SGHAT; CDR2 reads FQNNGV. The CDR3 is CASSPRGASTDTQYF. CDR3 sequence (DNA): TGTGCCAGCAGCCCCCGCGGAGCGAGCACAGATACGCAGTATTTT.

CDR3 region: CASSPKGALNSPLHF. CDR3 in DNA: TGTGCCAGCAGCCCAAAGGGGGCTCTAAATTCACCCCTCCACTTT. The chain carries TRBV7-6 and TRBJ1-6; 7 bases are a match to TRBD1. The CDR3 runs 15 residues. V shed 5 bases and J 7 bases; nucleotides not matched to a gene: 8. From germline, CDR1 is SGHVS and CDR2 FNYEAQ.

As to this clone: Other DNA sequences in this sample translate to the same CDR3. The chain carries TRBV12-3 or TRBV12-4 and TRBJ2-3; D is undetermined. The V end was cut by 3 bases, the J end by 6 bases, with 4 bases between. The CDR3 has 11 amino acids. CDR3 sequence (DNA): TGTGCCAGCAGTTTCCGGGATACGCAGTATTTT. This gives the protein CASSFRDTQYF.

The DNA for the CDR3 is TGCGCCAGCAGTGAGTCATTAAACTATGGCTACACCTTC. Translated, it gives CASSESLNYGYTF. The rearrangement uses TRBV10-2 and TRBJ1-2; D uncertain. Trimming left V 0 bases short and J 2 bases short, with 4 bases between. Germline assignment: CDR1 WSHSY and CDR2 SAAADI. The CDR3 runs 13 residues.